This TCR beta chain comes out of a study of cytomegalovirus exposure and HLA in healthy donors. General study results and limits: Researchers reported that three CMV-associated chains were confirmed in vitro as CMV antigen-specific.

On this clone itself: Its cognate antigen is unknown.

Here immunoSEQ multiplex PCR was the method, and the copy in TCRdb shows in-frame clones only, minus some. Of hundreds of thousands of clones listed, 70% to 90% were seen once; the top ten hold over 0.95%. Germline CDR1 is SGHTA and CDR2 is FQGTGA. This CDR3 comprises 18 residues. Trimming cost V 1 base and J 2 bases; bases outside gene matches: 11. The receptor was derived from a woman under 40 in good health and CMV-seropositive. The sample consisted of PBMCs. The V call is TRBV7-3, the J call TRBJ2-3; TRBD2 matches 8 bases. CDR3 loop: CASSLRSGGRLATDTQYF. The CDR3 region has the DNA TGTGCCAGCAGCTTAAGGTCCGGCGGGAGGCTAGCCACAGATACGCAGTATTTT.